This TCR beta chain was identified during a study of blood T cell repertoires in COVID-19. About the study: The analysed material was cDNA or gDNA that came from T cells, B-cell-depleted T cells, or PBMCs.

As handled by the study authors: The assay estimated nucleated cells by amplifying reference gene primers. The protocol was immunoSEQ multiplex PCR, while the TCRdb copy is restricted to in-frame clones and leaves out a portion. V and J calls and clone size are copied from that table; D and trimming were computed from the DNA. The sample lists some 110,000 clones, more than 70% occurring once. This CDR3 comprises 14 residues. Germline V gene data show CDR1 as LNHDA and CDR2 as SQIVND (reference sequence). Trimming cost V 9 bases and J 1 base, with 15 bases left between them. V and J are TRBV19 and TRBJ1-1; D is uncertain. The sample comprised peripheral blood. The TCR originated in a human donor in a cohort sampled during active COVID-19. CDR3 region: CASTPLLPNTEAFF. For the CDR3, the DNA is TGTGCCAGCACACCCCTCCTTCCGAACACTGAAGCTTTCTTT.